The 13 T cell receptor beta chains presented below share a single source sample, sequenced in a study of blood T cell repertoires in COVID-19. Sequencing was performed with immunoSEQ multiplex PCR; in TCRdb, only in-frame clones are kept and a portion is missing. Among about 290,000 clones listed, roughly 89% were seen once. Sequenced sample: peripheral blood. The receptors originated from a woman aged 30 to 39 with COVID-19, enrolled during active disease.

As DNA, the CDR3 is TGTGCCAGCAGCCAAGATTGGAACAGGCTCTATGGCTACACCTTC. Its protein product is CASSQDWNRLYGYTF. The rearrangement uses TRBV14 and TRBJ1-2, with D perhaps matching TRBD1 (5 bases). Per germline, CDR1 SGHDN and CDR2 FVKESK. The CDR3 runs 15 residues. V was shortened by 0 bases and J by 4 bases, with 12 bases between the two germline ends.

This chain uses TRBV3-1 (or the pseudogene TRBV3-2) with TRBJ1-3, with 8 bases lining up with TRBD1. After removal of 4 bases from V and 0 bases from J, the junction contained 5 bases not matched to a gene. Germline loops: CDR1 LGHDT, CDR2 YNNKEL (reference sequence). The CDR3 covers 16 residues. This CDR3 is CASSLRGRSSGNTIYF. Here the CDR3 DNA reads TGTGCCAGCAGCCTCAGGGGGCGAAGCTCTGGAAACACCATATATTTT.

The V and J genes are TRBV10-3 and TRBJ1-1, with D possibly being TRBD1 (6 bases). The CDR3 is 14 amino acids. The germline V gene encodes CDR1 ENHRY and CDR2 SYGVKD. The V end lost 6 bases, the J end lost 1 base, and 12 bases lay between the germline ends. The CDR3 sequence: CAIREGGWNTEAFF. The CDR3, as DNA: TGTGCCATCAGGGAGGGGGGGTGGAACACTGAAGCTTTCTTT.

This clone has only one observation. The J gene is TRBJ1-6, the V gene TRBV5-1; D might be TRBD1 (5 bases). Looked up from germline, CDR1 is SGHRS and CDR2 is YFSETQ. Trimming shortened V by 4 bases and J by 16 bases, and 21 bases separated the two germline ends. CDR3 length: 14 residues. The DNA of the CDR3 is TGCGCCAGCAGCACGGGAGATACCGGGGCTTGTCTCCACTTT. Protein product: CASSTGDTGACLHF.

Only a few counts were recorded for this clone. This sequence joins TRBV28 and TRBJ1-5; TRBD1 aligns across 9 bases. The germline V gene has CDR1 MDHEN and CDR2 SYDVKM. CDR3 length: 18 residues. V dropped 1 base and J dropped 7; count of bases not matched to a gene: 14. The CDR3 DNA follows: TGTGCCAGCAGTTTATACCCGCCCGGGACAGGGTACGGACAGCCCCAGCATTTT. It specifies CASSLYPPGTGYGQPQHF.

This clone was seen just once. The chain carries TRBV7-2 and TRBJ2-2; 8 nucleotides line up with TRBD2. The CDR3 totals 17 residues. V dropped 4 bases and J dropped 7; count of bases not matched to a gene: 14. CDR1 is SGHTA and CDR2 is FQGNSA in the germline V gene. In nucleotides, the CDR3 is TGTGCCAGCAGCTCCGGGGGGGGGTACGTGGACCACGGGGAGCTGTTTTTT. Amino acids: CASSSGGGYVDHGELFF.

The J gene is TRBJ1-3, the V gene TRBV19; 9 bases map to TRBD1. Unmatched junction bases numbered 9, after V lost 5 bases and J lost 1 base. Per germline, CDR1 LNHDA and CDR2 SQIVND (reference sequence). CDR3 length equals 17 residues. The CDR3 protein is CASSSNPGTGSGNTIYF. CDR3 coding DNA: TGTGCCAGTAGTTCCAATCCCGGGACAGGGTCTGGAAACACCATATATTTT.

V gene TRBV6-5 combines with J gene TRBJ1-3, with TRBD1 as a possible D gene (6 bases). The length of the CDR3 is 15 residues. V gave up 6 bases and J gave up 0 bases, with 12 bases separating them. Per germline, CDR1 MNHEY and CDR2 SVGAGI. CDR3 in amino acids: CASSPDRPSGNTIYF. The CDR3 coding sequence is TGTGCCAGCAGCCCAGACAGGCCCTCTGGAAACACCATATATTTT.

This clone showed up just a few times. The chain recombines TRBV6-5 with TRBJ2-7; 8 nucleotides match TRBD1. The CDR3 has 15 residues. V lost 6 bases to trimming and J lost 0 bases; unmatched junction nucleotides: 7. Germline CDR1 MNHEY, CDR2 SVGAGI. CDR3 residues: CASRAWTGSSYEQYF. CDR3 sequence (DNA): TGTGCCAGCAGGGCCTGGACAGGGTCCTCCTACGAGCAGTACTTC.

The chain links TRBV10-2 to TRBJ1-6; D call uncertain. Trimming stripped 6 bases from V and 7 bases from J, with 13 bases between. The CDR3 is made up of 14 amino acids. Germline V gene data show CDR1 as WSHSY and CDR2 as SAAADI. This chain's CDR3 is CASRSGSPNSPLHF. CDR3 coding DNA: TGCGCCAGCAGATCCGGGTCGCCAAATTCACCCCTCCACTTT.

The rearrangement uses TRBV21-1 and TRBJ1-2; the D call in the table, TRBD1, was not verified against the DNA. TRBV21-1 is a pseudogene segment. The CDR3 runs to 14 residues. In DNA form, the CDR3 reads TGTGCCAGCAGCCCTCTCCGACAGAACTATGGCTACACCTTC. Its translation is CASSPLRQNYGYTF.

V and J are TRBV12-5 and TRBJ2-1; D is undetermined. The germline V gene has CDR1 LGHNT and CDR2 FRNRAP. The CDR3 has 12 amino acids. The CDR3 nucleotides read TGTGCCGTAGAAATGCCCCACAATGAGCAGTTCTTC. This sequence encodes CAVEMPHNEQFF.

This clone was recorded once. This rearrangement joins TRBV7-8 to TRBJ2-5; tentatively, D is TRBD1 (6 bases). CDR1 is SGHVS and CDR2 is FQNEAQ in the germline V gene. The CDR3 covers 11 residues. V gave up 5 bases and J gave up 13 bases, with 14 bases separating them. The chain's CDR3 is CASSQGPKWYF. The CDR3 DNA is TGTGCCAGCAGCCAGGGGCCTAAATGGTACTTC.